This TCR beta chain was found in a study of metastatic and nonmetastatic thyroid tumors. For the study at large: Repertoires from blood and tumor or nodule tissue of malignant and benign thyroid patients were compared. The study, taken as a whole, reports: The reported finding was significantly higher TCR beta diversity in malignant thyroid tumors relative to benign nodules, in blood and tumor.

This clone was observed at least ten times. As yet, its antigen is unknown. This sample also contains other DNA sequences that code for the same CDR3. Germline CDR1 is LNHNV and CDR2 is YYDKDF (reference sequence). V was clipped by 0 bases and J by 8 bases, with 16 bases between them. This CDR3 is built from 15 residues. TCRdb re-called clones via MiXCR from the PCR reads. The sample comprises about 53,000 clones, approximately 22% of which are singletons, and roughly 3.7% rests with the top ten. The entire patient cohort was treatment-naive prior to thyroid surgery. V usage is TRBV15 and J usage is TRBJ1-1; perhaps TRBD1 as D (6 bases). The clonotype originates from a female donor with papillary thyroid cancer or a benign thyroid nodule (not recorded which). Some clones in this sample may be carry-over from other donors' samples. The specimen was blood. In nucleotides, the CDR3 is TGTGCCACCAGCAGAGATGCGGGGGGGCGTTTCGAAGCTTTCTTT. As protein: CATSRDAGGRFEAFF.